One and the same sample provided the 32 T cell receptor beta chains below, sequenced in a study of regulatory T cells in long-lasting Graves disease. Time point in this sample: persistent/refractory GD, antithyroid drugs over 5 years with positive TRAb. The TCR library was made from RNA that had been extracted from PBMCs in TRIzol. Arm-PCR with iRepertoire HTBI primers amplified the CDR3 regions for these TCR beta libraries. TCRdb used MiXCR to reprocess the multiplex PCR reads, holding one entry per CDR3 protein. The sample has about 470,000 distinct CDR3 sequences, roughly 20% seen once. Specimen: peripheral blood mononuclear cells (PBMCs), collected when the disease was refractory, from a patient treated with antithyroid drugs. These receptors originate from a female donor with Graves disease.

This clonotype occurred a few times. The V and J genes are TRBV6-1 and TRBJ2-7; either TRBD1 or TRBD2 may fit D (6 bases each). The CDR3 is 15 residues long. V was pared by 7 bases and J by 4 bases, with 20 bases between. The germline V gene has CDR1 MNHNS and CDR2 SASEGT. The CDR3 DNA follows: TGTGCCAGCAATAAGGGCCCGGGGGCCGGGTACGAGCAGTACTTC. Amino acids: CASNKGPGAGYEQYF.

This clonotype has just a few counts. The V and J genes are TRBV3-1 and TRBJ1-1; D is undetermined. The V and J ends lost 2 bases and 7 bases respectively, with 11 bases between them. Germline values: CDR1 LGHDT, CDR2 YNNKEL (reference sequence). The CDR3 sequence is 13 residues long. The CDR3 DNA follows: TGTGCCAGCAGCCAAAAAATTTCGGGTGAAGCTTTCTTT. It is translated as CASSQKISGEAFF. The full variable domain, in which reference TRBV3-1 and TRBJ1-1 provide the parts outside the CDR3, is DTAVSQTPKYLVTQMGNDKSIKCEQNLGHDTMYWYKQDSKKFLKIMFSYNNKELIINETVPNRFSPKSPDKAHLNLHINSLELGDSAVYFCASSQKISGEAFFGQGTRLTVV.

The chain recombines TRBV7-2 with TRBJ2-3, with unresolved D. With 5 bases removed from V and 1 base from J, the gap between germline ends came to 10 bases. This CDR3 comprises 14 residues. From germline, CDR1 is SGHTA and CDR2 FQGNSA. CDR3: CASSPHGRTDTQYF. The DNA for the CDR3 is TGTGCCAGCAGCCCCCACGGGCGCACAGATACGCAGTATTTT.

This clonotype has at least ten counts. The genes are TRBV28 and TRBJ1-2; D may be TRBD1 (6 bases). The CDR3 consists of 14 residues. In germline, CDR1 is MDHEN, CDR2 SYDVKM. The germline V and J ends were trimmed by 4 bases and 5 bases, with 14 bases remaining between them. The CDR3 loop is CASSSTGGAYGYTF. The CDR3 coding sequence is TGTGCCAGCAGTTCGACAGGAGGGGCATATGGCTACACCTTC.

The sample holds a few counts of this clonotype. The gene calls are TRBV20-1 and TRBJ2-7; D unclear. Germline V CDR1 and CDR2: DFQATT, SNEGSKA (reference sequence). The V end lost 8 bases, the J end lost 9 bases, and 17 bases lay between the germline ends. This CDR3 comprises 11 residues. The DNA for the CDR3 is TGCAGTATCCTATTCGGTTCCGCGCAGTACTTC. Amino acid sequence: CSILFGSAQYF.

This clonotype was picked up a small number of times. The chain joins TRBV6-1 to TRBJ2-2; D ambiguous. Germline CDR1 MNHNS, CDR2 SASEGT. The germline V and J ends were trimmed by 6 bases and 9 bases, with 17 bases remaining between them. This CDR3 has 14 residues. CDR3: CASRPLFSSRELFF. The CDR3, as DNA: TGTGCCAGCAGACCCCTGTTCTCATCCAGGGAGCTGTTTTTT.

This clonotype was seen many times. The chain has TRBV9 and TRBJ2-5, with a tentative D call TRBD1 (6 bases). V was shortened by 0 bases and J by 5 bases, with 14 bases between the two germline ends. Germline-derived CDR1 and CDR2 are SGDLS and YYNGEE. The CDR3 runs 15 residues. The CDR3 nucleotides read TGTGCCAGCAGCGTAGAAGACAGGCAGGTGGAGACCCAGTACTTC. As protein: CASSVEDRQVETQYF.

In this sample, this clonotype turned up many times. This CDR3 reads CASSPDNHNTGELFF. The CDR3 nucleotides read TGTGCCAGCAGTCCAGACAACCATAACACCGGGGAGCTGTTTTTT. The chain uses TRBV6-2 or TRBV6-3 and TRBJ2-2; D remains unclear. Germline V gives CDR1 MNHEY, CDR2 SVGEGT. V dropped 5 bases and J dropped 2 bases, with 12 bases sitting between them. The CDR3 covers 15 residues.

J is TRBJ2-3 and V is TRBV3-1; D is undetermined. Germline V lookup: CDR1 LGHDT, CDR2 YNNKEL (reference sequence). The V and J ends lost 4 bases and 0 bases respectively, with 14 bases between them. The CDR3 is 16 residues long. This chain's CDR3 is CASSPRGSVSTDTQYF. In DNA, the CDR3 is TGTGCCAGCAGCCCTCGAGGAAGCGTTAGCACAGATACGCAGTATTTT.

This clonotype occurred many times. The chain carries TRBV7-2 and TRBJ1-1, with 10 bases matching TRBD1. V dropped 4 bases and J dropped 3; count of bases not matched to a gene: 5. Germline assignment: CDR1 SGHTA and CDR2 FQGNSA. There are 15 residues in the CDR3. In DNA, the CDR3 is TGTGCCAGCAGCTCCTTTGGGACAGGGGACACTGAAGCTTTCTTT. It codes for CASSSFGTGDTEAFF. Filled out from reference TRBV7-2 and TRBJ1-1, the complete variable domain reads GAGVSQSPSNKVTEKGKDVELRCDPISGHTALYWYRQSLGQGLEFLIYFQGNSAPDKSGLPSDRFSAERTGGSVSTLTIQRTQQEDSAVYLCASSSFGTGDTEAFFGQGTRLTVV.

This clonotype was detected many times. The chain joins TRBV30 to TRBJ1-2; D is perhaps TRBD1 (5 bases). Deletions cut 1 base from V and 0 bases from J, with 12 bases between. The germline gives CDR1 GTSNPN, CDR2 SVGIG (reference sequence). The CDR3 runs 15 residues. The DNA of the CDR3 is TGTGCCTGGAGTGCTGGGGACCGCCCTAACTATGGCTACACCTTC. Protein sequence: CAWSAGDRPNYGYTF.

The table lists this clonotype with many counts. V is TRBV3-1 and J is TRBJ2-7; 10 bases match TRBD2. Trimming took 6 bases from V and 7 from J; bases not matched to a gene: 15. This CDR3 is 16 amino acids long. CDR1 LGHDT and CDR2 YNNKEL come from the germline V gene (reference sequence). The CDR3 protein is CASRRTSGGPLGEQYF. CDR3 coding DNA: TGTGCCAGCAGGCGGACTAGCGGAGGTCCCCTCGGGGAGCAGTACTTC.

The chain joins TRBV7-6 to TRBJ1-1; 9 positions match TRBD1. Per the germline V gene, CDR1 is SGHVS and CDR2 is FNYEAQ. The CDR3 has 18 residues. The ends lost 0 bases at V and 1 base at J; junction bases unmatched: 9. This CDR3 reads CASSLAKTGTGTNTEAFF. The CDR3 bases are TGTGCCAGCAGCTTAGCAAAGACCGGGACAGGGACGAACACTGAAGCTTTCTTT. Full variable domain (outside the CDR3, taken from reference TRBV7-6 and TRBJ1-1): GAGVSQSPRYKVTKRGQDVALRCDPISGHVSLYWYRQALGQGPEFLTYFNYEAQQDKSGLPNDRFSAERPEGSISTLTIQRTEQRDSAMYRCASSLAKTGTGTNTEAFFGQGTRLTVV.

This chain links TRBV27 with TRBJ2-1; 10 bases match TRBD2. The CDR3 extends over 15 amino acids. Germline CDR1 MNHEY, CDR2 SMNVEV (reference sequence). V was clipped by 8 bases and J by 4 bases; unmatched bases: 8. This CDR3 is CASLGVAGGYNEQFF. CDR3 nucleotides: TGTGCCAGCTTGGGCGTAGCGGGAGGTTACAATGAGCAGTTCTTC.

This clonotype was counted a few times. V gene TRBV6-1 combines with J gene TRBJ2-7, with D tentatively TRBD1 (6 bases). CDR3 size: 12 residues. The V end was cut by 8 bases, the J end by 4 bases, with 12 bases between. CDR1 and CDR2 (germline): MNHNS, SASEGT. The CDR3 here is CASGQFEYEQYF. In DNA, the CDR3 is TGTGCCAGCGGACAGTTTGAGTACGAGCAGTACTTC.

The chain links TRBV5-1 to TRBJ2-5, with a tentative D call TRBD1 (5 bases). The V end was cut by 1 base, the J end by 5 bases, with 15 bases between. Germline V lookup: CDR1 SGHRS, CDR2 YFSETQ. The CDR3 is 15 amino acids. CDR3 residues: CASSLHSLDSETQYF. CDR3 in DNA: TGCGCCAGCAGCTTGCACTCTCTCGACAGTGAGACCCAGTACTTC.

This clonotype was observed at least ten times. As DNA, the CDR3 is TGTGCCAGCATCAACTTCCCGGGACAGTTTTACTCCGAGCAGTACTTC. Translating it yields CASINFPGQFYSEQYF. The chain links TRBV6-1 to TRBJ2-7, with 7 positions matching TRBD1. Trimming at V came to 7 bases and at J to 6 bases, leaving 18 bases not matched to a gene. This CDR3 region has 16 residues. Germline V lookup: CDR1 MNHNS, CDR2 SASEGT.

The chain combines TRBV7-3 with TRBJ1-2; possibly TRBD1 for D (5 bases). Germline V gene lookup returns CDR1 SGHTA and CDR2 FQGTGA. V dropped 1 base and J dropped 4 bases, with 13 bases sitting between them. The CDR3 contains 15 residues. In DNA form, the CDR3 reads TGTGCCAGCAGCTTAATACGGCAGGGTGGCTATGGCTACACCTTC. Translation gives CASSLIRQGGYGYTF.

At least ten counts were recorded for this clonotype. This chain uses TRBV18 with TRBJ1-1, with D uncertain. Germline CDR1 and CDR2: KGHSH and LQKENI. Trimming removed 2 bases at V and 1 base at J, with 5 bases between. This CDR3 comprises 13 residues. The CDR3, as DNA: TGTGCCAGCTCACCAAAGGAGAACACTGAAGCTTTCTTT. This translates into CASSPKENTEAFF.

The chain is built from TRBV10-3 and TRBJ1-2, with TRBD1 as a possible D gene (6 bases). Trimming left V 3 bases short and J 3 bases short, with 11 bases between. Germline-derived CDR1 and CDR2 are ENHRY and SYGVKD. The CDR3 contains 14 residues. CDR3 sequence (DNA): TGTGCCATCAGTGACCACAGGGTAGACTATGGCTACACCTTC. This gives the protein CAISDHRVDYGYTF.

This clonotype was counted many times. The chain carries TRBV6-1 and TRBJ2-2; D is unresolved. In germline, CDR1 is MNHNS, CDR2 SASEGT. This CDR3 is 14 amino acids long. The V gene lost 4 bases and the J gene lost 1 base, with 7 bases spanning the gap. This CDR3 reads CASSVPGNTGELFF. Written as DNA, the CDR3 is TGTGCCAGCAGTGTTCCGGGGAACACCGGGGAGCTGTTTTTT.

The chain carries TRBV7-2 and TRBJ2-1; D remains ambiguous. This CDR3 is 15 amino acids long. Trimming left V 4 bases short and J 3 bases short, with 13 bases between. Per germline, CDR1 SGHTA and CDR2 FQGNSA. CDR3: CASSSLVWGYNEQFF. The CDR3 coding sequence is TGTGCCAGCAGCTCGCTTGTTTGGGGCTACAATGAGCAGTTCTTC. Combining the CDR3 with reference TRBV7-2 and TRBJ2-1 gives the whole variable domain GAGVSQSPSNKVTEKGKDVELRCDPISGHTALYWYRQSLGQGLEFLIYFQGNSAPDKSGLPSDRFSAERTGGSVSTLTIQRTQQEDSAVYLCASSSLVWGYNEQFFGPGTRLTVL.

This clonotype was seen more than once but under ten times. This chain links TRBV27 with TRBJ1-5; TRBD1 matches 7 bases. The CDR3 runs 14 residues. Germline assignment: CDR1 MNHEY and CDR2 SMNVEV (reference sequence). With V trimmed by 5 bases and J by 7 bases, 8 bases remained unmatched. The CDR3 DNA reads TGTGCCAGCAGTATAGACAGGGTTGGGCAGCCCCAGCATTTT. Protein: CASSIDRVGQPQHF.

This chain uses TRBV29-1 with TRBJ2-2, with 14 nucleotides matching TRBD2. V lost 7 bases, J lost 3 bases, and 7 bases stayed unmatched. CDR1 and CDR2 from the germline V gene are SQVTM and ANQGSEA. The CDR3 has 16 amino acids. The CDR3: CSAVTSGRGDTGELFF. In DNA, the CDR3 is TGCAGCGCTGTGACTAGCGGGAGGGGGGACACCGGGGAGCTGTTTTTT.

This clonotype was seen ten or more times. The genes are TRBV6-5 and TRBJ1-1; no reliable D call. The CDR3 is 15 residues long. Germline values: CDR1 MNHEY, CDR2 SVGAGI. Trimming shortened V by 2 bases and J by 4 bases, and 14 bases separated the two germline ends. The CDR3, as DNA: TGTGCCAGCAGTTACGGGATGGGAGGTGGCACTGAAGCTTTCTTT. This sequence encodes CASSYGMGGGTEAFF.

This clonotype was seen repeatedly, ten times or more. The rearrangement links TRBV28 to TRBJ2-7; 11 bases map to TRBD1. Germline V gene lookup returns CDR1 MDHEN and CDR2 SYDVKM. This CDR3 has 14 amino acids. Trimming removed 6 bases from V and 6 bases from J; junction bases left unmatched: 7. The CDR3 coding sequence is TGTGCCAGCAGGGGACAGGGGGGTCGGGGCGAGCAGTACTTC. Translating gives CASRGQGGRGEQYF.

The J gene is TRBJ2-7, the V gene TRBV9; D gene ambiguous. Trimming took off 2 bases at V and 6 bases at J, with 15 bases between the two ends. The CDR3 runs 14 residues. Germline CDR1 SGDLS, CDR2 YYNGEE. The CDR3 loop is CASSVDSIGPEQYF. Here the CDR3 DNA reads TGTGCCAGCAGCGTCGACTCCATTGGGCCCGAGCAGTACTTC.

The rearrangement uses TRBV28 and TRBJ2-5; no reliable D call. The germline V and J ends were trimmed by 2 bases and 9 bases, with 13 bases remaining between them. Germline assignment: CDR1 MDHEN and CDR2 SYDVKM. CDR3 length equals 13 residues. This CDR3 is CASSLALRSSQYF. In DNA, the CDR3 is TGTGCCAGCAGTTTAGCGCTCCGATCTTCCCAGTACTTC.

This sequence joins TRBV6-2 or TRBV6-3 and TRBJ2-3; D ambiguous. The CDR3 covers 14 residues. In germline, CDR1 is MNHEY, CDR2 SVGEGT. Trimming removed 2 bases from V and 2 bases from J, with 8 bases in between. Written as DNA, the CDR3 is TGTGCCAGCAGTTACGTGAGGTCCACAGATACGCAGTATTTT. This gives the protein CASSYVRSTDTQYF.

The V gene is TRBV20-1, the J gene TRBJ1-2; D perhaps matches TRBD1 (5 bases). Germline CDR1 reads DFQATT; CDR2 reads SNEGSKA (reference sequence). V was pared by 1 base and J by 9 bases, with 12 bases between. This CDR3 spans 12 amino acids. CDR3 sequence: CSARGGGNSYTF. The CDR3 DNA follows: TGCAGTGCTAGAGGGGGGGGGAATAGCTACACCTTC.

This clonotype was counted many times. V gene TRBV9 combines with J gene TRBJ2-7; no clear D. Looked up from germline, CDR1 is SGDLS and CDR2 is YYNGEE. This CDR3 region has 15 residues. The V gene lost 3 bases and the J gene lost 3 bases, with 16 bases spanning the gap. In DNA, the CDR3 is TGTGCCAGCAGCGCGTTCCCGTGGGGTAACTACGAGCAGTACTTC. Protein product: CASSAFPWGNYEQYF.

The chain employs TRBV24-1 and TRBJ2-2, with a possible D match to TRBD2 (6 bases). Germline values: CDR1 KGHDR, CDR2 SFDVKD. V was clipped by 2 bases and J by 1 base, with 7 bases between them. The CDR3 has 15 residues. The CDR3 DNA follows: TGTGCCACCAGTGATTGGGACTTGAACACCGGGGAGCTGTTTTTT. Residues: CATSDWDLNTGELFF.